The rows below give T cell receptor beta chains drawn from one sample of a study of blood T cell repertoires in COVID-19. Clones were read by immunoSEQ multiplex PCR, and TCRdb kept only the in-frame ones, dropping some. The profile shows about 180,000 clones, just over 85% of them singletons. Sequencing was done on a sample of peripheral blood. Receptors were obtained from a man aged 45 to 65 with active or convalescent COVID-19. CDR3s include the opening cysteine and the closing phenylalanine or tryptophan. A D gene is named only where the DNA matches it firmly. Part of the rows lack a size; the others show once, few, many or a class for expanded clones.

>TRBJ1-4|.|TRBV4-2|.
TGTGCCAGCAGCCAAGAAGGAAGGGGTCTGAACGAAAAACTGTTTTTT
CASSQEGRGLNEKLFF
>TRBJ2-1|few|TRBV4-1|TRBD2
TGCGCCAGCAGCCAAGCCGGGACTAGCTTCGATGAGCAGTTCTTC
CASSQAGTSFDEQFF
>TRBJ1-2|few|TRBV27|TRBD1
TGTGCCAGCAGTTCCCCGGGACAGGGGGCTGAGGGCTACACCTTC
CASSSPGQGAEGYTF
>TRBJ1-3|.|TRBV19|.
TGTGCCAGTAGCCTCTTGGGGCCCCCCTCTGGAAACACCATATATTTT
CASSLLGPPSGNTIYF
>TRBJ1-5|few|TRBV28|.
TGTGCCAGCAGTTTACTAGAGGGCCATAGCAATCAGCCCCAGCATTTT
CASSLLEGHSNQPQHF
>TRBJ2-2|.|TRBV29-1|.
TGCAGCGTTGACGGGGGGCGAGCGACCGGGGAGCTGTTTTTT
CSVDGGRATGELFF
>TRBJ2-7|once|TRBV28|TRBD1
TGTGCCAGCACCAATCGGGACAGGGGAGGCTACGAGCAGTACTTC
CASTNRDRGGYEQYF
>TRBJ1-4|.|TRBV25-1|.
TGTGCCAGCAGTGCCCCCCGACAGGCAACTAATGAAAAACTGTTTTTT
CASSAPRQATNEKLFF
>TRBJ1-1|.|TRBV28|.
TGTGCCAGCAGTTTACGGGGAAACACTGAAGCTTTCTTT
CASSLRGNTEAFF
>TRBJ2-1|.|TRBV6-5|.
TGTGCCAGCAGTTTACAAGCGGGTTCCTACAATGAGCAGTTCTTC
CASSLQAGSYNEQFF
>TRBJ1-4|.|TRBV6-1|TRBD1
TGTGCCAGCAGTGAGACAGGGTCGACTAATGAAAAACTGTTTTTT
CASSETGSTNEKLFF
>TRBJ1-2|.|TRBV3-1/TRBV3-2|TRBD1
TGTGCCAGCAGCCAGGGGGACAGGGGAGGGCTTGGCTACACCTTC
CASSQGDRGGLGYTF
>TRBJ2-2|.|TRBV5-6|.
TGTGCCAGCAGCGTAGAATACACCGGGGAGCTGTTTTTT
CASSVEYTGELFF
>TRBJ1-4|.|TRBV6-2/TRBV6-3|.
TGTGCCAGCAGTAATTCATACACACTGTTTTTT
CASSNSYTLFF
>TRBJ2-7|.|TRBV11-2|TRBD1
TGTGCCAGCAGCTTACCGGGACAGAGCGAGCAGTACTTC
CASSLPGQSEQYF
>TRBJ1-1|.|TRBV6-6|.
TGTGCCAGCAGTTACCGAAAGGGGGAAACTGAAGCTTTCTTT
CASSYRKGETEAFF